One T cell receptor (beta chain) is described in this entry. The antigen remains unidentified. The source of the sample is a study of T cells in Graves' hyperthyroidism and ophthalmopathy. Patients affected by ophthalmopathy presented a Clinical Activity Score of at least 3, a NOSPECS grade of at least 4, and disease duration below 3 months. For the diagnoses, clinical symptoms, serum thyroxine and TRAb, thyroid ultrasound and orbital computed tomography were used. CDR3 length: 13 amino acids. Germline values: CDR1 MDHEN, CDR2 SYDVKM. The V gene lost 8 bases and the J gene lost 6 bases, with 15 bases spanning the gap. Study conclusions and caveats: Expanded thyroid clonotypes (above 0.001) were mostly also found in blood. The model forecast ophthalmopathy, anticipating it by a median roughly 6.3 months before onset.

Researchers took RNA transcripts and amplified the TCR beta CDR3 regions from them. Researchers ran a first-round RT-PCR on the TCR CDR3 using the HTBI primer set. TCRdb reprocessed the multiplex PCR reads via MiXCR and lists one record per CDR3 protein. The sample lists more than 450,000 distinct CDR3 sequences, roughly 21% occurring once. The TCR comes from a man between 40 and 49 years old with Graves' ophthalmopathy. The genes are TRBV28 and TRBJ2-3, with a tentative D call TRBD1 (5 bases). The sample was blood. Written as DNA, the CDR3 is TGTGCCAGCGGGGCATTTCCGAGGGATACGCAGTATTTT. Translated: CASGAFPRDTQYF.